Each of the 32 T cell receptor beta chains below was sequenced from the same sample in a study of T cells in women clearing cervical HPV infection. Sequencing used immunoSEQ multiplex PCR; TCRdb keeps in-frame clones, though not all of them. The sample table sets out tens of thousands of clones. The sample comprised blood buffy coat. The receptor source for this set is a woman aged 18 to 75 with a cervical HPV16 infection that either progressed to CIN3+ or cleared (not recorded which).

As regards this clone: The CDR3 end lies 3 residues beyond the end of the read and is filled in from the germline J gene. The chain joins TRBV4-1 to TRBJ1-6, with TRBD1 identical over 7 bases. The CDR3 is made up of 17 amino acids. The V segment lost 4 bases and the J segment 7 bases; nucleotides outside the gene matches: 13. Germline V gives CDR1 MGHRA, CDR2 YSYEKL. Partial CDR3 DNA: TGCGCCAGCAGCCGCCTCCCACAGGGGATTCCAAATTCACCC. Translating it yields CASSRLPQGIPNSP. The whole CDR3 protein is CASSRLPQGIPNSPLHF.

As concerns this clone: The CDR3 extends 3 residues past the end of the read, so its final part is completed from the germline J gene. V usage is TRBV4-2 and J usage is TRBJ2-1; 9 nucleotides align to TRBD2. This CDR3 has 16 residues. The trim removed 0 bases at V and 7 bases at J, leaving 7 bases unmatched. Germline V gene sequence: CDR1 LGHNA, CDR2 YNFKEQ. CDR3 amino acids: CASSQDGTSFSNEQFF. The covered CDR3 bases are TGTGCCAGCAGCCAAGACGGGACTAGCTTCTCGAATGAG.

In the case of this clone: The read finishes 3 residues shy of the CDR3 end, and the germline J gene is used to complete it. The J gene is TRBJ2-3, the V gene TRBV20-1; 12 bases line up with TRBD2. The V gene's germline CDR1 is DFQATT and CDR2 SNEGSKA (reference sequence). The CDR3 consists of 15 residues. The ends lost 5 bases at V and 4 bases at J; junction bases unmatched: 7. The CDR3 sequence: CSAGAPSGGADTQYF. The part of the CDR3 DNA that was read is TGCAGTGCTGGGGCCCCTAGCGGGGGGGCAGATACG.

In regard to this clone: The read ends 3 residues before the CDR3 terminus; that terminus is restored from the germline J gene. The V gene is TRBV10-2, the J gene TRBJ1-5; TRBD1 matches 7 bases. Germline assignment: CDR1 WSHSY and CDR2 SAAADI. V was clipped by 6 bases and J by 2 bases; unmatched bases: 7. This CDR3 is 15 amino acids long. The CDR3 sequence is CASSGATGGNQPQHF. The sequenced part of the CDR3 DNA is TGCGCCAGCAGCGGAGCCACAGGGGGCAATCAGCCC.

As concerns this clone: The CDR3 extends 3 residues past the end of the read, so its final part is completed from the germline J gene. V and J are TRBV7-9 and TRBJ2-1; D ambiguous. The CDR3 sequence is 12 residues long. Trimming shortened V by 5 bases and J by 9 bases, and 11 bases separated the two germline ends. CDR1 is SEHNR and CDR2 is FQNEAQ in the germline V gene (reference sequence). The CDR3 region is CASSQLSPEQFF. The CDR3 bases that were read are TGTGCCAGCAGCCAACTGTCCCCTGAG.

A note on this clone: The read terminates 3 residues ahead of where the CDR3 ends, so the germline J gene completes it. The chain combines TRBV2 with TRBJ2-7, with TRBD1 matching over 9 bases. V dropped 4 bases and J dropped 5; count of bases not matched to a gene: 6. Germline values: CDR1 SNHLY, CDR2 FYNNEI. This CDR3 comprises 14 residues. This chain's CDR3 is CASSGTGVIDEQYF. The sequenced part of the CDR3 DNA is TGTGCCAGCAGTGGGACAGGGGTAATCGACGAG.

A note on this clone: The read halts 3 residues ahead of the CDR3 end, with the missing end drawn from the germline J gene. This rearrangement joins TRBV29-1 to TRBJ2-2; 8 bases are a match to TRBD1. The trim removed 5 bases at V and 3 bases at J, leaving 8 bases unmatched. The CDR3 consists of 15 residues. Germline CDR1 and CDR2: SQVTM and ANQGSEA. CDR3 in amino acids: CSVTPDRVDTGELFF. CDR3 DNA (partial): TGCAGCGTTACCCCGGACAGGGTGGACACCGGGGAG.

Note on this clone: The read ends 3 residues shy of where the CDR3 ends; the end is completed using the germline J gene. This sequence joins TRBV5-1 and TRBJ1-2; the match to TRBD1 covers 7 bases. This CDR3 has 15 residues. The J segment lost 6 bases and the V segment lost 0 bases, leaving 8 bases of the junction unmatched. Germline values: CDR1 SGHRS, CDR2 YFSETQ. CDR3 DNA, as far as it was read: TGCGCCAGCAGCTTGGAGGGCAGGGGGATTGATGGC. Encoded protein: CASSLEGRGIDG. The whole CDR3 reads CASSLEGRGIDGYTF.

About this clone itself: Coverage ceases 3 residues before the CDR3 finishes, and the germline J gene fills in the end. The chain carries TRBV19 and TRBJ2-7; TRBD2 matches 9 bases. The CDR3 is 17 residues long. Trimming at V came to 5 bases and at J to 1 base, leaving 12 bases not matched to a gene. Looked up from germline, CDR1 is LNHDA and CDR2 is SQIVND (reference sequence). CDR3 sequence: CASSRNQLRGGSYEQYF. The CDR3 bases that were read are TGTGCCAGTAGTCGAAACCAACTGCGGGGGGGGTCCTACGAG. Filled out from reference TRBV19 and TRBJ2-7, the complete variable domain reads DGGITQSPKYLFRKEGQNVTLSCEQNLNHDAMYWYRQDPGQGLRLIYYSQIVNDFQKGDIAEGYSVSREKKESFPLTVTSAQKNPTAFYLCASSRNQLRGGSYEQYFGPGTRLTVT.

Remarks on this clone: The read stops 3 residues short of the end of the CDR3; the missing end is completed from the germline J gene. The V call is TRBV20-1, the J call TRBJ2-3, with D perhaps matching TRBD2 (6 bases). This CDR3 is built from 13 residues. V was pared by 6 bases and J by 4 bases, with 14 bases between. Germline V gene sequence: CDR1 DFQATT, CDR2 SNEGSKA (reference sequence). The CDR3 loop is CSAAPSSADTQYF. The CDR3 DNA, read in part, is TGCAGTGCCGCTCCCTCTAGCGCAGATACG.

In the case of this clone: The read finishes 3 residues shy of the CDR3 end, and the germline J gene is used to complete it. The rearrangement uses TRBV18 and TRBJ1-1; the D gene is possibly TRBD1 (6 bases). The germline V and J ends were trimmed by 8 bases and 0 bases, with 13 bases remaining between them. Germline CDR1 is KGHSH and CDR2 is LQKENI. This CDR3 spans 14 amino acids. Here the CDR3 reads CASQQGHMNTEAFF. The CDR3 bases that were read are TGTGCCAGCCAACAGGGTCATATGAACACTGAA. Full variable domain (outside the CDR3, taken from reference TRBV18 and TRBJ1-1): NAGVMQNPRHLVRRRGQEARLRCSPMKGHSHVYWYRQLPEEGLKFMVYLQKENIIDESGMPKERFSAEFPKEGPSILRIQQVVRGDSAAYFCASQQGHMNTEAFFGQGTRLTVV.

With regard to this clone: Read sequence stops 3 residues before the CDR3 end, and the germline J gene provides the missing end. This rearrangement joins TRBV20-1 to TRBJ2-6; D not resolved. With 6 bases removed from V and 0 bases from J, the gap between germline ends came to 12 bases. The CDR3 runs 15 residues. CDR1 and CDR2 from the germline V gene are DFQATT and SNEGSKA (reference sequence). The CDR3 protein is CSASTRPSGANVLTF. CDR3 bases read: TGCAGTGCCAGTACCAGGCCCTCTGGGGCCAACGTC.

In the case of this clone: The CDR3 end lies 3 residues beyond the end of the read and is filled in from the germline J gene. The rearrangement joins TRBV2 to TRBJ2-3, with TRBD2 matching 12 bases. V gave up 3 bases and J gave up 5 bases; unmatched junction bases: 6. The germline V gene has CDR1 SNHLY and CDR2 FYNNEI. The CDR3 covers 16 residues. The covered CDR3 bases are TGTGCCAGCAGTGATAGACTAGCGGGGGTAGGAGATACG. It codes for CASSDRLAGVGDT. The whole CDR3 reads CASSDRLAGVGDTQYF.

The part of the CDR3 DNA that was read is TGCAGCGTTATAATAACCTACGAG. It yields the protein CSVIITYE. The complete CDR3 sequence is CSVIITYEQYF. This chain links TRBV29-1 with TRBJ2-7; D is ambiguous. Read data end 3 residues before the CDR3 end; the end is taken from the germline J gene. The V end lost 5 bases, the J end lost 2 bases, and 7 bases lay between the germline ends. CDR3 size: 11 residues. Germline CDR1 is SQVTM and CDR2 is ANQGSEA.

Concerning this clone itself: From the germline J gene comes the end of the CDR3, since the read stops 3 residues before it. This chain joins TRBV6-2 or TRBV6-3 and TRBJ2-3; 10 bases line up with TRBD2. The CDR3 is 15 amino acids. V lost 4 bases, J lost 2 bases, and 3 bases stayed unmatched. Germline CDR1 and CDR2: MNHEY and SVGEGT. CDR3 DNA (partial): TGTGCCAGCAGTTGGGGACTAGCGTCCACAGATACG. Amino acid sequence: CASSWGLASTDT. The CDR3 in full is CASSWGLASTDTQYF.

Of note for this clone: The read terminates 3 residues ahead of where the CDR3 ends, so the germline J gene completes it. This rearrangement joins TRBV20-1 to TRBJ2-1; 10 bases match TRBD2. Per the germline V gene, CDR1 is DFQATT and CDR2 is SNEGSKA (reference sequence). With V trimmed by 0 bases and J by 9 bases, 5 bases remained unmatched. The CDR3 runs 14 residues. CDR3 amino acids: CSARDLAGVSEQFF. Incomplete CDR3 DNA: TGCAGTGCTAGAGACCTAGCGGGGGTAAGTGAG.

The CDR3 spells CSARTGGNSLVEQYF. CDR3 DNA, as far as it was read: TGCAGTGCTAGGACAGGGGGTAACAGTTTAGTCGAG. This chain links TRBV20-1 with TRBJ2-7, with 9 nucleotides matching TRBD1. The read ends 3 residues early relative to the CDR3; the germline J gene fills the gap. The junction had 12 bases not matched to a gene; V was cut back by 3 bases and J by 6 bases. This CDR3 has 15 residues. The V gene's germline CDR1 is DFQATT and CDR2 SNEGSKA (reference sequence).

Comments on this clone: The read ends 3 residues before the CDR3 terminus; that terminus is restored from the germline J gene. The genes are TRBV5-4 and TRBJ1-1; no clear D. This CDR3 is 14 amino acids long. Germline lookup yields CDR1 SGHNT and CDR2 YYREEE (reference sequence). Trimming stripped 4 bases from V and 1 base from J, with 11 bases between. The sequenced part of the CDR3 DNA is TGTGCCAGCAGCCAAAGACAAACGAACACTGAA. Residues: CASSQRQTNTE. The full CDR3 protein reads CASSQRQTNTEAFF.

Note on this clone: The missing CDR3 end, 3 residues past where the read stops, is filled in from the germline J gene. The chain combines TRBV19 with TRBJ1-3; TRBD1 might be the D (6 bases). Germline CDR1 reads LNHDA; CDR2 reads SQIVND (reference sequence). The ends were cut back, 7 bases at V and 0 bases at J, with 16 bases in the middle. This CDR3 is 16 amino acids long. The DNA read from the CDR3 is TGTGCCAGTATGATGACAGGACGCTACTCTGGAAACACC. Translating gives CASMMTGRYSGNT. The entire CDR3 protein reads CASMMTGRYSGNTIYF.

CDR3: CASTLAGQETQYF. CDR3 DNA (partial): TGTGCCAGCACCCTAGCGGGGCAAGAGACC. The V gene is TRBV28, the J gene TRBJ2-5; TRBD2 matches 9 bases. The CDR3 end lies 3 residues beyond the end of the read and is filled in from the germline J gene. V was clipped by 7 bases and J by 2 bases; unmatched bases: 2. Looked up from germline, CDR1 is MDHEN and CDR2 is SYDVKM. This CDR3 region has 13 residues.

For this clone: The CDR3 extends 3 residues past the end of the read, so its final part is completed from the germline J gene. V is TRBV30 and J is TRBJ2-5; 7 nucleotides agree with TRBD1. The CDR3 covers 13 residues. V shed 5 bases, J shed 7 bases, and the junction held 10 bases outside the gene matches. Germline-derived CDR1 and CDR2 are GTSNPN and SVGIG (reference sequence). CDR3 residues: CAWLNRGWGTQYF. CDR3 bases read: TGTGCCTGGTTAAACAGGGGTTGGGGGACC.

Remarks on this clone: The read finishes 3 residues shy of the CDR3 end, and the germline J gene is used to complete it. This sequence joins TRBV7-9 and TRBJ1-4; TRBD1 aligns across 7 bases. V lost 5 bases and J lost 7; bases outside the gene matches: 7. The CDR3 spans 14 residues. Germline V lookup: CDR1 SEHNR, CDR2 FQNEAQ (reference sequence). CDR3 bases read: TGTGCCAGCAGCCTAGGGGGCAGGGTTGAAAAA. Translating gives CASSLGGRVEK. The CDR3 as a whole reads CASSLGGRVEKLFF.

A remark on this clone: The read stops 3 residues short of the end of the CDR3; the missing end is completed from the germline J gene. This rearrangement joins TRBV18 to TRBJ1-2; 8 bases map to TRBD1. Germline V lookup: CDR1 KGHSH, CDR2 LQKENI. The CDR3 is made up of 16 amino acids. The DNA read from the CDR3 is TGTGCCAGCTCACAAACTGCCGGGACAGGAGCGGAAGGC. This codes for CASSQTAGTGAEG. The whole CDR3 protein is CASSQTAGTGAEGYTF.

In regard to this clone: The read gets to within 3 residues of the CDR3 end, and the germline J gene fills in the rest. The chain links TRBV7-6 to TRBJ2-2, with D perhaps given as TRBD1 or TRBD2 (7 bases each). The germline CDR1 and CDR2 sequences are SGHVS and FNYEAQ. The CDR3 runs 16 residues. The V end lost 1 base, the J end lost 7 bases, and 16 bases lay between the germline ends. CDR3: CASSLGEGAPIGELFF. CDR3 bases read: TGTGCCAGCAGCTTAGGGGAGGGGGCGCCGATCGGGGAG. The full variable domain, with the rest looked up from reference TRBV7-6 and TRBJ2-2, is GAGVSQSPRYKVTKRGQDVALRCDPISGHVSLYWYRQALGQGPEFLTYFNYEAQQDKSGLPNDRFSAERPEGSISTLTIQRTEQRDSAMYRCASSLGEGAPIGELFFGEGSRLTVL.

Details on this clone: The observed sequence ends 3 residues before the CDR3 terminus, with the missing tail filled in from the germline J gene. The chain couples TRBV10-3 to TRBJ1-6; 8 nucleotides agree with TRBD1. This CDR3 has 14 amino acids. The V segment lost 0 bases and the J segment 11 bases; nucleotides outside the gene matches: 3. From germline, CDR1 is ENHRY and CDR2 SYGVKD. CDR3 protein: CAISESTGDAPLHF. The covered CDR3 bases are TGTGCCATCAGTGAGTCGACAGGGGACGCACCC.

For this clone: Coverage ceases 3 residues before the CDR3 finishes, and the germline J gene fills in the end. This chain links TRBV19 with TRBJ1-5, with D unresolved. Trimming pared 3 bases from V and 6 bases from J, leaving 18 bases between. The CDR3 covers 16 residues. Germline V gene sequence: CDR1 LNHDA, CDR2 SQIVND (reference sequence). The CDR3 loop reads CASSINGEIRSQPQHF. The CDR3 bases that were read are TGTGCCAGTAGTATTAACGGGGAAATTAGGAGTCAGCCC.

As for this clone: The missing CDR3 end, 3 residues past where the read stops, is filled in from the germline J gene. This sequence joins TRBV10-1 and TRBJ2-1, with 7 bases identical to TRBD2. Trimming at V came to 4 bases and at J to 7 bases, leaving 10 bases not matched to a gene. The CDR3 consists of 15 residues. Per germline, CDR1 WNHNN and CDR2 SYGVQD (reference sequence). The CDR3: CASSVGQGGRNEQFF. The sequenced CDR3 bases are TGCGCCAGCAGTGTGGGGCAGGGAGGGAGGAATGAG.

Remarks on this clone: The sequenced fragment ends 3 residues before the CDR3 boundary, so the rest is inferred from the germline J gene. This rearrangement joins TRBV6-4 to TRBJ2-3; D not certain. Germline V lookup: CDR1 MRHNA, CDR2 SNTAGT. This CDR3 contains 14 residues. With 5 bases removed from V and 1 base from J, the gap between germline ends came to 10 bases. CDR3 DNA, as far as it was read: TGTGCCAGCAGTTCGGTAGCCGGCACAGATACG. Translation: CASSSVAGTDT. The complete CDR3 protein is CASSSVAGTDTQYF.

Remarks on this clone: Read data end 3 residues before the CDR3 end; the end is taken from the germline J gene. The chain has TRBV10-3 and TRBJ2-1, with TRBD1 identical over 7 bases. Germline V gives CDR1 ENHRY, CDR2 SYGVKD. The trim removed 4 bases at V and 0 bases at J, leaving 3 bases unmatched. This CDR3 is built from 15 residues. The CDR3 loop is CAISAAGGSYNEQFF. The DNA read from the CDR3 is TGTGCCATCAGTGCGGCAGGGGGCTCCTACAATGAG.

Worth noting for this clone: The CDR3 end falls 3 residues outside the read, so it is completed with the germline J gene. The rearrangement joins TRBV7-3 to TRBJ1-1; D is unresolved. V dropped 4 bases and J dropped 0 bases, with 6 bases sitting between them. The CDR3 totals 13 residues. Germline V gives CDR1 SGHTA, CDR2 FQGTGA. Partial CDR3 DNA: TGTGCCAGCAGCTCGTTCGTGAACACTGAA. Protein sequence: CASSSFVNTE. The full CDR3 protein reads CASSSFVNTEAFF.

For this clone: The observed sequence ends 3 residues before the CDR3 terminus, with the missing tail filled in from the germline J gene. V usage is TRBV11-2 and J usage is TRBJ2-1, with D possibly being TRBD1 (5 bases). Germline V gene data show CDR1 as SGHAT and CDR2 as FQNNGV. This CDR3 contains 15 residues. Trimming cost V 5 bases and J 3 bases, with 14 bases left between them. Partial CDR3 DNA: TGTGCCAGCAGCCTCACAGGAGCGTTCTACAATGAG. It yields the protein CASSLTGAFYNE. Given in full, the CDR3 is CASSLTGAFYNEQFF. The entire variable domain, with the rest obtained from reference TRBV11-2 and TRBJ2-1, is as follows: EAGVAQSPRYKIIEKRQSVAFWCNPISGHATLYWYQQILGQGPKLLIQFQNNGVVDDSQLPKDRFSAERLKGVDSTLKIQPAKLEDSAVYLCASSLTGAFYNEQFFGPGTRLTVL.

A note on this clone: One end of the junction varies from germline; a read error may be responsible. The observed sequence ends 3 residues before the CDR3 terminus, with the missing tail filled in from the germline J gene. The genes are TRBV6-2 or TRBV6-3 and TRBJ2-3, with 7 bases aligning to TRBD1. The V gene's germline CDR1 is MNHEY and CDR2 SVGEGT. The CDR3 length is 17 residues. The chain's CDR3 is CASNYSSRGFLADTQYF. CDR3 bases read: TGTGCCAGCAATTACTCGTCCAGGGGGTTTCTTGCAGATACG.